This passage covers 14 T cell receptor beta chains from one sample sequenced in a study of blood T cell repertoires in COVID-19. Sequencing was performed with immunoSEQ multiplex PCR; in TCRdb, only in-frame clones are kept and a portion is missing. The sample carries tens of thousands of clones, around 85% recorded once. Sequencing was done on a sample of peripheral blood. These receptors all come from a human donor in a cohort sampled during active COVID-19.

CDR3 nucleotides: TGTGCCTGGAGTGGCCGACGGGGTTCCGATTCTATTCTTAATTCACCCCTCCACTTT. Protein product: CAWSGRRGSDSILNSPLHF. J is TRBJ1-6 and V is TRBV30; D uncertain. Trimming took 1 base from V and 6 from J, leaving 25 bases between them. CDR3 size: 19 residues. The germline gives CDR1 GTSNPN, CDR2 SVGIG (reference sequence). The entire variable domain, with the rest obtained from reference TRBV30 and TRBJ1-6, is as follows: SQTIHQWPATLVQPVGSPLSLECTVEGTSNPNLYWYRQAAGRGLQLLFYSVGIGQISSEVPQNLSASRPQDRQFILSSKKLLLSDSGFYLCAWSGRRGSDSILNSPLHFGNGTRLTVT.

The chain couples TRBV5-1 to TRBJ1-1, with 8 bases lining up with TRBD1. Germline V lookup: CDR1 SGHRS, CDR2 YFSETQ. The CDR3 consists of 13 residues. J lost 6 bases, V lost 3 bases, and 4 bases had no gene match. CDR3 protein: CASSSGTGAEAFF. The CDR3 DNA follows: TGCGCCAGCAGCTCCGGGACAGGAGCTGAAGCTTTCTTT.

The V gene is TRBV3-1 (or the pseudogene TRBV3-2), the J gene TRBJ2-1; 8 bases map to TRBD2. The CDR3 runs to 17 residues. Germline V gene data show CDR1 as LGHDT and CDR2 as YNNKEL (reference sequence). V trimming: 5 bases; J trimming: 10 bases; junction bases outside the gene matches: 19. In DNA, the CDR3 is TGTGCCAGCAGCTCACCCCTGACTGGCGGGAGGCGGGGCGAGCAGTTCTTC. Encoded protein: CASSSPLTGGRRGEQFF.

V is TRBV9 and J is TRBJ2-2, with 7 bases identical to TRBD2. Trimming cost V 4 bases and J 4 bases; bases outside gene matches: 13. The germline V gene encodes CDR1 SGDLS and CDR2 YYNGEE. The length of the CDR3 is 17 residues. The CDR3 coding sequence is TGTGCCAGCAGCACAACTAGCATCGGGGGGAGCACCGGGGAGCTGTTTTTT. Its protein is CASSTTSIGGSTGELFF.

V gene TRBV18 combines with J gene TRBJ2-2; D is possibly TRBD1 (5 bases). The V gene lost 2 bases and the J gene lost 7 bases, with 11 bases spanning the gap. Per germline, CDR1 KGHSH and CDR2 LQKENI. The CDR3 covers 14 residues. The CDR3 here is CASSPRAGIGELFF. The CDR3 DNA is TGTGCCAGCTCACCAAGGGCAGGGATCGGGGAGCTGTTTTTT.

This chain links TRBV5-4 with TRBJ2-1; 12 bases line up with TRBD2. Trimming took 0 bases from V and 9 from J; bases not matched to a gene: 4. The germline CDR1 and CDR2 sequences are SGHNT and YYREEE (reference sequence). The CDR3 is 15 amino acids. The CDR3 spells CASSLGLAGVIEQFF. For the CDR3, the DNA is TGTGCCAGCAGCTTGGGACTAGCGGGAGTTATTGAGCAGTTCTTC.

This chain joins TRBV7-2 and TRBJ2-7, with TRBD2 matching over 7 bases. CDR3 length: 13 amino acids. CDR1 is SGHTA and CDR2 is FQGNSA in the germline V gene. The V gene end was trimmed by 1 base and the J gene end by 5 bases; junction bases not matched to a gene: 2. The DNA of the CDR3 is TGTGCCAGCAGCTTAGTCGGGGGGAACGAGCAGTACTTC. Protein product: CASSLVGGNEQYF.

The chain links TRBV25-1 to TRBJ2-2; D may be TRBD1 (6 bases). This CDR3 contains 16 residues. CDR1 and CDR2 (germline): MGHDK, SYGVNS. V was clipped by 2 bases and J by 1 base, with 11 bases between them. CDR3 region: CASSEPGHQNTGELFF. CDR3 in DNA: TGTGCCAGCAGTGAACCGGGACATCAGAACACCGGGGAGCTGTTTTTT. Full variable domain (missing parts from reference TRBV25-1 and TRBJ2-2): EADIYQTPRYLVIGTGKKITLECSQTMGHDKMYWYQQDPGMELHLIHYSYGVNSTEKGDLSSESTVSRIRTEHFPLTLESARPSHTSQYLCASSEPGHQNTGELFFGEGSRLTVL.

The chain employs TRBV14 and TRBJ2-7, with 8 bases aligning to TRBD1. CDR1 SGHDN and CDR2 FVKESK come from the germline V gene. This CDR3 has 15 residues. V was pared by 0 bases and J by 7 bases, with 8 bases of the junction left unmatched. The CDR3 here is CASSQDWNRGREQYF. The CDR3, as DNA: TGTGCCAGCAGCCAAGATTGGAACAGGGGGAGAGAGCAGTACTTC.

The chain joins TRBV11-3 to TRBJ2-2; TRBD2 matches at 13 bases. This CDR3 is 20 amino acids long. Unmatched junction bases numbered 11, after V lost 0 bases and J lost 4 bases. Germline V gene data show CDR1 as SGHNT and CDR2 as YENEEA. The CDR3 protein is CASSLEYLGTSGTGTGELFF. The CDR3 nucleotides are TGTGCCAGCAGCTTAGAGTATCTCGGGACTAGCGGGACGGGCACCGGGGAGCTGTTTTTT.

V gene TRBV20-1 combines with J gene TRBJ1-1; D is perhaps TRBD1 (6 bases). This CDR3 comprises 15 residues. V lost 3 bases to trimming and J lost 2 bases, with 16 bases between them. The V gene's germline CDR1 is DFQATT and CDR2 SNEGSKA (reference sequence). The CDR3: CSASPPTGPNTEAFF. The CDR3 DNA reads TGCAGTGCTAGTCCCCCGACAGGACCAAACACTGAAGCTTTCTTT.

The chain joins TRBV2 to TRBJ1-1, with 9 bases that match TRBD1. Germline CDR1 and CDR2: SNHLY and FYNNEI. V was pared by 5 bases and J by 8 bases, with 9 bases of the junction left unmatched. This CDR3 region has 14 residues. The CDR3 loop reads CASSRTGEFWEAFF. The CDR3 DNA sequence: TGTGCCAGCAGTCGGACAGGGGAGTTTTGGGAAGCTTTCTTT.

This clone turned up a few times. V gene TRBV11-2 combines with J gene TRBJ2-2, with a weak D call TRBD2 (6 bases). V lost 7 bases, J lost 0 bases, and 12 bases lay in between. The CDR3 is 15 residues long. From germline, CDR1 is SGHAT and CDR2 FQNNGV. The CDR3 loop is CASIRGLTNTGELFF. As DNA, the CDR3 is TGTGCCAGCATTCGGGGACTTACGAACACCGGGGAGCTGTTTTTT.

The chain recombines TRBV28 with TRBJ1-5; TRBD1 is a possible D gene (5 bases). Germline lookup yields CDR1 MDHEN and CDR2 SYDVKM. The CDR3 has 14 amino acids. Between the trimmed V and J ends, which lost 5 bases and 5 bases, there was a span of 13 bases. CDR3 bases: TGTGCCAGCAGTCCGGGGACTTTTGATCAGCCCCAGCATTTT. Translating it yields CASSPGTFDQPQHF.